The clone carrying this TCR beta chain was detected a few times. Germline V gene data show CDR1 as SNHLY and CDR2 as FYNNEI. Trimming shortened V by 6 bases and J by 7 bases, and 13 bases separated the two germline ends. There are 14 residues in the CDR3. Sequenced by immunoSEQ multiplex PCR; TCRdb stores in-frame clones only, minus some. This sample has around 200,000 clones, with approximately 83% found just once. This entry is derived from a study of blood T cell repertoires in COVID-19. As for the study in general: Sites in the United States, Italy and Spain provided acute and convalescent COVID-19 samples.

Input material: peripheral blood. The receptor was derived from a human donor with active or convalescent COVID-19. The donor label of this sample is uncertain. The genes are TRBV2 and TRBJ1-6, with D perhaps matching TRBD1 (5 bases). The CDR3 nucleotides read TGTGCCAGCAGCACAGGCCCAGGGAATTCACCCCTCCACTTT. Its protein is CASSTGPGNSPLHF.